This TCR beta chain comes out of a study of T cells in tumors after PD-1 blockade. Study details: A subset received ongoing vismodegib 150 mg daily alongside anti-PD-1 therapy. Overall study results and limits: Roughly 42% of tumor TCR clonotypes were also found in blood.

Template: tumor biopsy or peripheral blood genomic DNA, 616-6,004 ng per sample. This CDR3 region has 15 residues. Germline assignment: CDR1 SGHRS and CDR2 YFSETQ. V was pared by 0 bases and J by 7 bases, with 13 bases between. Profiled with immunoSEQ multiplex PCR; TCRdb holds only in-frame clones, not every one. The data show approximately 60,000 clones, about 74% seen once. Details on this clone: Antigen specificity is unknown.

The chain recombines TRBV5-1 with TRBJ1-4, with unresolved D. The material sequenced was PBMCs, taken after anti-PD-1 treatment. The TCR was taken from a human donor with basal cell carcinoma. As DNA, the CDR3 is TGCGCCAGCAGCTTGGCGGCGGGTAACGGTGAAAAACTGTTTTTT. Its translation: CASSLAAGNGEKLFF.